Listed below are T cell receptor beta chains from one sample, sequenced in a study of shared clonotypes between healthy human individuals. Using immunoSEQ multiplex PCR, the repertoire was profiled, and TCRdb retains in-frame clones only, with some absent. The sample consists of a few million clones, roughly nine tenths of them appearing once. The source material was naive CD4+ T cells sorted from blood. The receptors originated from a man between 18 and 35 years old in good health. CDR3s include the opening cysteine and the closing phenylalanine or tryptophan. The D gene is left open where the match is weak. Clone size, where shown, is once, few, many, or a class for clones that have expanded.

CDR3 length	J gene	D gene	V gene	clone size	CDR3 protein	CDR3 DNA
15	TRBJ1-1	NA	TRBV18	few	CASSPPSRAGTEAFF	TGTGCCAGCTCACCACCTTCGAGGGCTGGCACTGAAGCTTTCTTT
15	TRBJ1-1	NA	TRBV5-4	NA	CASSFRRNSNTEAFF	TGTGCCAGCAGCTTCCGCAGGAACTCGAACACTGAAGCTTTCTTT
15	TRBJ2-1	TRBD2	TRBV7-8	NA	CASSPGLAGANEQFF	TGTGCCAGCAGCCCCGGACTAGCGGGAGCCAATGAGCAGTTCTTC
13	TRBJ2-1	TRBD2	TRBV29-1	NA	CSVDISGANEQFF	TGCAGCGTTGATATTAGCGGGGCCAATGAGCAGTTCTTC
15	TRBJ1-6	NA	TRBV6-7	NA	CAISLAGKNNSPLHF	TGTGCCATTTCCCTAGCGGGCAAAAATAATTCACCCCTCCACTTT
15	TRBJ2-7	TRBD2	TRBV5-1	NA	CASSLETSGNYEQYF	TGCGCCAGCAGCTTGGAGACTAGCGGAAACTACGAGCAGTACTTC
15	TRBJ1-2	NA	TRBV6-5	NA	CASISSGGLSYGYTF	TGTGCCAGCATCTCCTCCGGGGGTCTCTCCTATGGCTACACCTTC
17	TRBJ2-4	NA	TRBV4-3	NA	CASSQGAGLFDKNIQYF	TGCGCCAGCAGCCAAGGGGCCGGTCTGTTTGACAAAAACATTCAGTACTTC
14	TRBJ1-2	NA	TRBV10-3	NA	CAISSGNGNYGYTF	TGTGCCATCAGCTCCGGGAACGGTAACTATGGCTACACCTTC
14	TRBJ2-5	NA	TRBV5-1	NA	CASSWYQGQETQYF	TGCGCCAGCAGCTGGTACCAGGGACAAGAGACCCAGTACTTC
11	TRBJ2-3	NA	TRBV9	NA	CASTNTDTQYF	TGTGCCAGCACCAACACAGATACGCAGTATTTT
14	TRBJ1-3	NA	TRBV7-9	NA	CASSPDLSGNTIYF	TGTGCCAGCAGCCCGGACCTCTCTGGAAACACCATATATTTT
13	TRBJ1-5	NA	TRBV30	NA	CAWGNRGNQPQHF	TGTGCCTGGGGTAACAGGGGCAATCAGCCCCAGCATTTT
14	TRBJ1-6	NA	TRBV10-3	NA	CAISESPGNSPLHF	TGTGCCATCAGTGAGTCGCCAGGTAATTCACCCCTCCACTTT
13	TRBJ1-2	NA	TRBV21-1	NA	CASSKVRGGGYTF	TGTGCCAGCAGCAAAGTTAGAGGGGGCGGCTACACCTTC
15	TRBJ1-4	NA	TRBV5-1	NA	CASSITGDTNEKLFF	TGCGCCAGCAGCATAACCGGGGATACAAATGAAAAACTGTTTTTT
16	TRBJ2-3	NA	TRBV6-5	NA	CASSYTGALITDTQYF	TGTGCCAGCAGTTACACAGGAGCCCTCATCACAGATACGCAGTATTTT
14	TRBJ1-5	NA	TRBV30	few	CAWSGGGGNQPQHF	TGTGCCTGGAGTGGGGGGGGCGGCAATCAGCCCCAGCATTTT
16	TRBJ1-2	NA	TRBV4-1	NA	CASSQEGGTLNYGYTF	TGCGCCAGCAGCCAAGAGGGCGGAACCCTTAACTATGGCTACACCTTC
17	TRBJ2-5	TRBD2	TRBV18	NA	CASSPLPITSGVKTQYF	TGTGCCAGCTCACCCCTCCCCATCACTAGCGGGGTGAAGACCCAGTACTTC
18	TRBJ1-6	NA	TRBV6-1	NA	CASSVTGPYTGYNSPLHF	TGTGCCAGCAGTGTAACCGGGCCCTATACGGGGTATAATTCACCCCTCCACTTT
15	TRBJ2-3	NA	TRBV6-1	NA	CASSPQSGGTDTQYF	TGTGCCAGCAGCCCCCAATCAGGGGGGACAGATACGCAGTATTTT
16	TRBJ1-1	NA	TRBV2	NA	CASSDGGAGGDTEAFF	TGTGCCAGCAGTGACGGGGGCGCCGGTGGGGACACTGAAGCTTTCTTT
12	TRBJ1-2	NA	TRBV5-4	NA	CASSLDGNGYTF	TGTGCCAGCAGCTTGGATGGAAATGGCTACACCTTC
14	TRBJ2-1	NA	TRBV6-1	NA	CASSLGLAPHEQFF	TGTGCCAGCAGTTTGGGGCTAGCGCCCCATGAGCAGTTCTTC
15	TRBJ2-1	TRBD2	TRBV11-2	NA	CASSLEVAGGPEQFF	TGTGCCAGCAGCTTAGAGGTAGCGGGGGGGCCTGAGCAGTTCTTC
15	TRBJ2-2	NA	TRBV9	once	CASSVDPGRPGELFF	TGTGCCAGCAGCGTAGATCCCGGGAGACCCGGGGAGCTGTTTTTT
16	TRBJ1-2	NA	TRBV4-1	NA	CASSHPPGWGNYGYTF	TGCGCCAGCAGCCATCCCCCCGGCTGGGGGAACTATGGCTACACCTTC
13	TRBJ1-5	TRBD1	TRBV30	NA	CAWDGQGNQPQHF	TGTGCCTGGGACGGACAGGGCAATCAGCCCCAGCATTTT
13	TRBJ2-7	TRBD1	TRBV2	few	CASRPGQSYEQYF	TGTGCCAGCAGACCGGGACAGAGCTACGAGCAGTACTTC
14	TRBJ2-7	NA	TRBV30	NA	CAWSSLRGAAEQYF	TGTGCCTGGAGTTCCTTAAGGGGGGCTGCCGAGCAGTACTTC
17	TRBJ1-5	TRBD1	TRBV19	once	CASSTDRGRVGNQPQHF	TGTGCCAGTAGTACGGACAGGGGGCGGGTGGGCAATCAGCCCCAGCATTTT
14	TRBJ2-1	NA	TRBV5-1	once	CASSFAGTYNEQFF	TGCGCCAGCAGCTTCGCCGGGACTTACAATGAGCAGTTCTTC
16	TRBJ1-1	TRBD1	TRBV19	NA	CASSIGRTGLNTEAFF	TGTGCCAGTAGTATAGGCCGGACAGGGTTAAACACTGAAGCTTTCTTT
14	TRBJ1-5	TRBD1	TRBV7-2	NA	CASSLDRGNQPQHF	TGTGCCAGCAGCTTGGACAGGGGGAATCAGCCCCAGCATTTT
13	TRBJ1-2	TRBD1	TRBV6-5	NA	CASRPGGVSGYTF	TGTGCCAGCAGACCAGGGGGCGTCAGTGGCTACACCTTC
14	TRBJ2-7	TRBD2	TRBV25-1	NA	CASSKAGGLNEQYF	TGTGCCAGCAGTAAAGCGGGAGGGCTAAACGAGCAGTACTTC
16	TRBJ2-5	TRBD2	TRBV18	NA	CASSPTSGRARETQYF	TGTGCCAGCTCACCGACTAGCGGGAGGGCCCGGGAGACCCAGTACTTC
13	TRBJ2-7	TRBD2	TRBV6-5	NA	CASTSGGSYEQYF	TGTGCCAGCACCTCGGGGGGCTCCTACGAGCAGTACTTC
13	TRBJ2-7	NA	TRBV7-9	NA	CASSLDGYYEQYF	TGTGCCAGCAGCTTAGACGGATACTACGAGCAGTACTTC
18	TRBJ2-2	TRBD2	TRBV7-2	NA	CASSLVASGSANTGELFF	TGTGCCAGCAGCTTAGTGGCTAGCGGGAGCGCGAACACCGGGGAGCTGTTTTTT
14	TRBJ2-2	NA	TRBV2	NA	CASSGREGTGELFF	TGTGCCAGCAGTGGTAGGGAAGGCACCGGGGAGCTGTTTTTT
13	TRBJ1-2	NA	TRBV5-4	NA	CASRLDREGGYTF	TGTGCCAGCCGATTGGACCGCGAGGGTGGCTACACCTTC
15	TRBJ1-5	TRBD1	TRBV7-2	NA	CASSQGTDSNQPQHF	TGTGCCAGCAGCCAAGGGACAGATAGCAATCAGCCCCAGCATTTT
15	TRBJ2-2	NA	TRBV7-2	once	CASSLGHQNTGELFF	TGTGCCAGCAGCCTGGGACACCAGAACACCGGGGAGCTGTTTTTT
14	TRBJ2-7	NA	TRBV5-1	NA	CASSSRTAAYEQYF	TGCGCCAGCAGCTCGAGGACAGCCGCCTACGAGCAGTACTTC
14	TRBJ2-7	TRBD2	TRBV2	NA	CASRIERDFYEQYF	TGTGCCAGCAGAATCGAGCGGGATTTCTACGAGCAGTACTTC
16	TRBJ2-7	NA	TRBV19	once	CASSPTQTLGTYEQYF	TGTGCCAGTAGTCCCACCCAGACACTTGGAACCTACGAGCAGTACTTC
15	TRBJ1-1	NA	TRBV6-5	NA	CASSYARVENTEAFF	TGTGCCAGCAGTTACGCCAGGGTGGAGAACACTGAAGCTTTCTTT
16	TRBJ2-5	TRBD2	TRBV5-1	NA	CASSLGTAGVQETQYF	TGCGCCAGCAGCTTGGGTACGGCGGGGGTTCAAGAGACCCAGTACTTC
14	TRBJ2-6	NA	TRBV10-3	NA	CAIEEQAGANVLTF	TGTGCCATCGAGGAACAGGCTGGGGCCAACGTCCTGACTTTC
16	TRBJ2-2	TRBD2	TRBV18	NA	CASSYTSGENTGELFF	TGTGCCAGCTCATACACTAGCGGAGAAAACACCGGGGAGCTGTTTTTT